A single sample is the source of the 3 T cell receptor beta chains below, sequenced in a study of somatic mutations in cytotoxic T cells in rheumatoid arthritis (TCRdb year 2017). Library generation was performed with the immunoSEQ multiplex PCR assay. TCRdb took this table from immuneACCESS and kept in-frame rearrangements with V and J called. Such tables lack part of the clones; where checked against another copy, unresolved V genes explain under half of the gap, and the rest is unexplained. This sample gives some 19,000 clones in total; around 83% of them show up just once. Of the sample, approximately 9.9% falls within the top ten clones. The specimen sequenced was CD8+ T cells sorted from blood. Receptors were obtained from a man younger than 30 with rheumatoid arthritis.

The genes are TRBV30 and TRBJ2-5, with 10 bases fitting TRBD2. The V gene end was trimmed by 3 bases and the J gene end by 6 bases; junction bases not matched to a gene: 4. Germline assignment: CDR1 GTSNPN and CDR2 SVGIG (reference sequence). This CDR3 comprises 13 residues. DNA of the CDR3: TGTGCCTGGAGCTCTAGCGGGGGAAAGACCCAGTACTTC. As protein: CAWSSSGGKTQYF.

For the CDR3, the DNA is TGTGCCAGCAGCTTAGTGGGGTCAGGGCTTACGCGCAATCAGCCCCAGCATTTT. Translating it yields CASSLVGSGLTRNQPQHF. The chain links TRBV7-9 to TRBJ1-5; a weak D match, TRBD1 (5 bases). The germline CDR1 and CDR2 sequences are SEHNR and FQNEAQ (reference sequence). This CDR3 is 18 amino acids long. Trimming shortened V by 1 base and J by 2 bases, and 18 bases separated the two germline ends. The whole variable domain, remainder taken from reference TRBV7-9 and TRBJ1-5, is DTGVSQNPRHKITKRGQNVTFRCDPISEHNRLYWYRQTLGQGPEFLTYFQNEAQLEKSRLLSDRFSAERPKGSFSTLEIQRTEQGDSAMYLCASSLVGSGLTRNQPQHFGDGTRLSIL.

In this sample, this clone turned up a few times. The chain recombines TRBV5-4 with TRBJ1-6; 9 positions agree with TRBD1. The CDR3 runs to 14 residues. The ends lost 4 bases at V and 6 bases at J; junction bases unmatched: 2. CDR1 SGHNT and CDR2 YYREEE come from the germline V gene (reference sequence). The DNA for the CDR3 is TGTGCCAGCAGCCGGACAGGGGTTAATTCACCCCTCCACTTT. This codes for CASSRTGVNSPLHF.